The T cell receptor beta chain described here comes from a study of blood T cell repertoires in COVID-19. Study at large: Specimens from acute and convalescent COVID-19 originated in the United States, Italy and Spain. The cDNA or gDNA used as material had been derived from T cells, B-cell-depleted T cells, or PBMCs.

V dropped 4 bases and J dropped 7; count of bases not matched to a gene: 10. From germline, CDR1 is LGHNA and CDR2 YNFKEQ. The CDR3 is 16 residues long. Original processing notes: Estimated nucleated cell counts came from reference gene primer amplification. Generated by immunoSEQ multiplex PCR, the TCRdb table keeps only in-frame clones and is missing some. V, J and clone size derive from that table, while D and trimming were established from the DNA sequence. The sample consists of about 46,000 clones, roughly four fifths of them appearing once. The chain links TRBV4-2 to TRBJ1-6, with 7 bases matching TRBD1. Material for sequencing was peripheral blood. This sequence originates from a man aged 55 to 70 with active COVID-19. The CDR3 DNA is TGTGCCAGCAGCCCCGACAGGGTCTATCAAAATTCACCCCTCCACTTT. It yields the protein CASSPDRVYQNSPLHF.